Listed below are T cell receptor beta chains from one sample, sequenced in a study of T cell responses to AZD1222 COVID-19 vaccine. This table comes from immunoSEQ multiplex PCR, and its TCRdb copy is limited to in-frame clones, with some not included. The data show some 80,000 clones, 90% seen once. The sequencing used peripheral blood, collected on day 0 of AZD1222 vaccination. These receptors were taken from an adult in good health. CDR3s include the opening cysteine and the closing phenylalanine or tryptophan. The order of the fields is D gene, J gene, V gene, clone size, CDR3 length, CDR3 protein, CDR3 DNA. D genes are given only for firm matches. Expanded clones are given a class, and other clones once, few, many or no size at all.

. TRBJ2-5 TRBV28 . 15 CASSFHRGTQETQYF TGTGCCAGCAGTTTTCATCGGGGGACTCAAGAGACCCAGTACTTC
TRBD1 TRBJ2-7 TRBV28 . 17 CASSLSPGTGGTYEQYF TGTGCCAGCAGTTTAAGCCCCGGGACAGGGGGGACCTACGAGCAGTACTTC
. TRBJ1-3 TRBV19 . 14 CASTRQSSGNTIYF TGTGCCAGTACCCGACAGTCGTCTGGAAACACCATATATTTT
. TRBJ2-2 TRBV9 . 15 CASSRLVDNTGELFF TGTGCCAGCAGCAGACTAGTAGATAACACCGGGGAGCTGTTTTTT
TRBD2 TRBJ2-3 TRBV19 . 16 CASSSRTSGGSDTQYF TGTGCCAGTAGTTCCCGGACTAGCGGGGGTTCAGATACGCAGTATTTT
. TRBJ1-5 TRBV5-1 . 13 CASSLQGGEPQHF TGCGCCAGCAGCTTACAGGGAGGGGAGCCCCAGCATTTT
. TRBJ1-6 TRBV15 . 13 CATSRVVGLPLHF TGTGCCACCAGCAGAGTAGTGGGACTACCCCTCCACTTT
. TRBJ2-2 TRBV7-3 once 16 CASSLTGVVSTGELFF TGTGCCAGCAGCTTAACGGGGGTCGTCTCGACCGGGGAGCTGTTTTTT
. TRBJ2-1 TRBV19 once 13 CASRQTSYNEQFF TGTGCCAGTAGGCAAACTAGTTACAATGAGCAGTTCTTC
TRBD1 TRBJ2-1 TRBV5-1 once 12 CASSYTGQALFF TGCGCCAGCAGCTATACGGGACAGGCACTGTTCTTC
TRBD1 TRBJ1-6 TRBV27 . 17 CASSPLDRGKYNSPLHF TGTGCCAGCAGTCCCCTGGACAGGGGTAAATATAATTCACCCCTCCACTTT
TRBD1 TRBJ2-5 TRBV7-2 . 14 CASSFDRAGETQYF TGTGCCAGCAGCTTCGACAGGGCAGGGGAGACCCAGTACTTC
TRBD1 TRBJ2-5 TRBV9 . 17 CARSVGSRDRGGETQYF TGTGCCCGCAGCGTAGGCTCCCGGGACAGGGGAGGGGAGACCCAGTACTTC
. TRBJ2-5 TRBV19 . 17 CASSNPFSGRGGETQYF TGTGCCAGTAGTAACCCGTTTTCGGGGCGGGGCGGGGAGACCCAGTACTTC
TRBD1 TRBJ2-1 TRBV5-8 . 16 CASSGPRDRGVNEQFF TGTGCCAGCAGCGGCCCCCGGGACAGGGGGGTGAATGAGCAGTTCTTC
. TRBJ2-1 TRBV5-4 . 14 CASSSSARSNEQFF TGTGCCAGCAGCTCCTCTGCTAGATCCAATGAGCAGTTCTTC
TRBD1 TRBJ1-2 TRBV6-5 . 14 CATNVAGGAGGYTF TGTGCCACCAATGTGGCAGGGGGCGCGGGTGGCTACACCTTC
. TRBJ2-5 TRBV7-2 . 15 CASTPFGDFQETQYF TGTGCCAGCACACCCTTCGGAGACTTCCAGGAGACCCAGTACTTC
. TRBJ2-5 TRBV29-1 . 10 CSVVQETQYF TGCAGCGTTGTTCAAGAGACCCAGTACTTC
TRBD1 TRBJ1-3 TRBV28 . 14 CASTQGGSGNTIYF TGTGCCAGCACCCAGGGGGGCTCTGGAAACACCATATATTTT
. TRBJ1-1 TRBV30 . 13 CAWAGQKNTEAFF TGTGCCTGGGCCGGACAGAAGAACACTGAAGCTTTCTTT
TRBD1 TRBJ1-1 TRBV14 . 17 CASSPGGQVKGVTEAFF TGTGCCAGCAGCCCCGGGGGACAGGTGAAGGGGGTCACTGAAGCTTTCTTT
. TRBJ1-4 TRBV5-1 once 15 CASSLLQGTNEKLFF TGCGCCAGCAGCTTGCTCCAGGGGACTAATGAAAAACTGTTTTTT
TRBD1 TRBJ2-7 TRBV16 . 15 CASSPSGTGTHEQYF TGTGCCAGCAGCCCCTCCGGGACAGGGACCCACGAGCAGTACTTC
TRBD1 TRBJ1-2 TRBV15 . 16 CATSPQPGQGAGGYTF TGTGCCACCAGCCCACAGCCCGGACAGGGGGCGGGTGGCTACACCTTC
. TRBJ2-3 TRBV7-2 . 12 CASSPMADTQYF TGTGCCAGCAGTCCAATGGCAGATACGCAGTATTTT
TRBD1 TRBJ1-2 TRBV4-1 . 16 CASSQDPTGGFYGYTF TGCGCCAGCAGCCAAGATCCGACAGGGGGGTTCTATGGCTACACCTTC
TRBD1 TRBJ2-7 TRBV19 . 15 CASKPGQGEVYEQYF TGTGCCAGTAAGCCGGGACAGGGGGAGGTCTACGAGCAGTACTTC
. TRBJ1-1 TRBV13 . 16 CASSLGRNSWVTEAFF TGTGCCAGCAGCTTAGGTAGGAACAGCTGGGTCACTGAAGCTTTCTTT
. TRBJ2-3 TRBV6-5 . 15 CASSYSVYLTDTQYF TGTGCCAGCAGTTACTCTGTTTACCTCACAGATACGCAGTATTTT
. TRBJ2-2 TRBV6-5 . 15 CASSGWGVNTGELFF TGTGCCAGCAGCGGGTGGGGGGTAAACACCGGGGAGCTGTTTTTT
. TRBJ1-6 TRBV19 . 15 CASSSDSSYNSPLHF TGTGCCAGTAGTTCCGATAGCTCCTATAATTCACCCCTCCACTTT
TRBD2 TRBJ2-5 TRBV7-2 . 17 CASSLAPGGGYQETQYF TGTGCCAGCAGCTTAGCGCCGGGCGGGGGGTACCAAGAGACCCAGTACTTC
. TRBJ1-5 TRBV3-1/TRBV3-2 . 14 CASSQAFDNQPQHF TGTGCCAGCAGCCAAGCCTTCGACAATCAGCCCCAGCATTTT
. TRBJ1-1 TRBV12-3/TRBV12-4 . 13 CASSLRENTEAFF TGTGCCAGCAGTTTAAGGGAGAACACTGAAGCTTTCTTT
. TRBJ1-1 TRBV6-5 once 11 CASRGVAEAFF TGTGCCAGCAGAGGGGTCGCTGAAGCTTTCTTT
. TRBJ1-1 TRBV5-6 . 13 CASLQGWETEAFF TGTGCCAGCTTACAGGGCTGGGAAACTGAAGCTTTCTTT
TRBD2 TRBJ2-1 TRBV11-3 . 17 CASSSHLAGGAPGEQFF TGTGCCAGCAGCTCTCACCTAGCCGGGGGGGCCCCTGGTGAGCAGTTCTTC
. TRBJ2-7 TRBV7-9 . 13 CASSFGQSYEQYF TGTGCCAGCAGCTTTGGACAGTCCTACGAGCAGTACTTC
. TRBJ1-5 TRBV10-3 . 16 CAISRTAQGGNQPQHF TGTGCCATCAGCAGGACTGCTCAAGGGGGCAATCAGCCCCAGCATTTT
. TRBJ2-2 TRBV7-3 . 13 CASRGSFTGELFF TGTGCCAGCAGAGGGTCCTTTACCGGGGAGCTGTTTTTT
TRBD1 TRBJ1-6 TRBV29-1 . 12 CSARRQGGPLHF TGCAGCGCTAGACGACAGGGTGGTCCCCTCCACTTT
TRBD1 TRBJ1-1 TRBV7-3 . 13 CASSLDRSNEAFF TGTGCCAGCAGCTTGGACAGGTCTAATGAAGCTTTCTTT
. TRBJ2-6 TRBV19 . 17 CASSMDSLLSGANVLTF TGTGCCAGTAGTATGGACAGTCTCCTCTCTGGGGCCAACGTCCTGACTTTC
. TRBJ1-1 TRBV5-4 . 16 CASSTGPRNMNTEAFF TGTGCCAGCAGCACGGGACCGAGAAACATGAACACTGAAGCTTTCTTT
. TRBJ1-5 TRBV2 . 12 CASQYSNQPQHF TGTGCCAGCCAGTATAGCAATCAGCCCCAGCATTTT